This T cell receptor (beta chain) was obtained from a study of metastatic and nonmetastatic thyroid tumors. Study-level information: Thyroid patients, malignant and benign, had repertoires compared across blood and tumor or nodule tissue. General study findings and limits: Patients with malignant thyroid tumors reportedly had significantly higher TCR beta diversity than those with benign nodules, in blood and tumor.

Through MiXCR, TCRdb re-clonotyped the PCR reads. Among about 40,000 clones, roughly 13% were seen once, and the ten largest hold 9% to 9.5%. Germline CDR1 reads MGHRA; CDR2 reads YSYEKL. The CDR3 spans 12 residues. Trimming cost V 1 base and J 8 bases, with 6 bases left between them. Before thyroid surgery, none of the patients had received any treatment. A word on this clone: No antigen is known for it.

The rearrangement joins TRBV4-1 to TRBJ1-5, with D uncertain. The sequence came from a female donor with papillary thyroid cancer or a benign thyroid nodule (not recorded which). Some clones in this sample may be carry-over from other donors' samples. Source material: blood. This CDR3 is CASSQGREPQHF. The CDR3 DNA sequence: TGCGCCAGCAGCCAAGGTCGGGAGCCCCAGCATTTT.